Below, one T cell receptor beta chain is given with its context. As yet, its antigen is unknown. The sample contains more than one DNA sequence encoding this CDR3. Trimming at V came to 3 bases and at J to 4 bases, leaving 0 bases not matched to a gene. This CDR3 is built from 13 residues. The germline V gene has CDR1 LGHNA and CDR2 YNFKEQ. The sample belongs to a study of radiotherapy plus CTLA-4 blockade in lung cancer. Assay: immunoSEQ multiplex PCR; the TCRdb copy retains only in-frame clones and omits some. This sample has about 88,000 clones, with about three quarters found just once. Study observations and caveats: How blood T cell clones changed early, along with interferon-beta, reportedly forecast response best.

This sequence was found in a human donor with non-small cell lung cancer that progressed on radiotherapy plus ipilimumab. This specimen was peripheral blood, taken from a patient treated with radiotherapy plus ipilimumab. The chain carries TRBV4-2 and TRBJ2-3; 8 bases align to TRBD2. CDR3 region: CASSQGLADTQYF. For the CDR3, the DNA is TGTGCCAGCAGCCAGGGACTAGCAGATACGCAGTATTTT.